These 9 T cell receptor beta chains originate from one sample sequenced in a study of blood T cell repertoires in COVID-19. Clones were read by immunoSEQ multiplex PCR, and TCRdb kept only the in-frame ones, dropping some. The sample has roughly 250,000 clones, roughly 90% seen once. What was sequenced was peripheral blood. Receptor source: a woman aged 40 to 50 who had recovered from COVID-19.

This clone was seen once. The J gene is TRBJ2-1, the V gene TRBV19; the D gene is possibly TRBD2 (7 bases). Germline CDR1 and CDR2: LNHDA and SQIVND (reference sequence). The CDR3 length is 15 residues. V lost 2 bases and J 6 bases, leaving 14 bases between the germline ends. The CDR3 is CASSISGGLINEQFF. CDR3 nucleotide sequence: TGTGCCAGTAGTATATCGGGGGGCCTAATCAATGAGCAGTTCTTC.

The chain recombines TRBV4-1 with TRBJ2-1; TRBD2 aligns across 11 bases. CDR1 is MGHRA, CDR2 YSYEKL, per germline. Trimming cost V 2 bases and J 4 bases; bases outside gene matches: 4. The CDR3 extends over 16 amino acids. The CDR3 here is CASSQSLAGGYNEQFF. CDR3 bases: TGCGCCAGCAGCCAAAGCCTAGCGGGAGGTTACAATGAGCAGTTCTTC.

The chain couples TRBV18 to TRBJ2-7, with D perhaps matching TRBD1 (5 bases). Trimming took 0 bases from V and 12 from J, leaving 12 bases between them. CDR1 is KGHSH, CDR2 LQKENI, per germline. This CDR3 has 12 amino acids. The CDR3 protein is CASSPPVRQLYF. In DNA, the CDR3 is TGTGCCAGCTCACCACCGGTAAGACAGTTGTACTTC.

This clone has more than one count but fewer than ten. J is TRBJ1-1 and V is TRBV12-3 or TRBV12-4, with D hard to call. The V end was cut by 6 bases, the J end by 0 bases, with 8 bases between. This CDR3 is built from 13 residues. The CDR3: CASSPTVNTEAFF. CDR3 bases: TGTGCCAGCAGCCCCACAGTGAACACTGAAGCTTTCTTT.

The rearrangement joins TRBV5-1 to TRBJ2-1; D possibly corresponds to TRBD1 (6 bases). Per germline, CDR1 SGHRS and CDR2 YFSETQ. CDR3 length: 15 residues. V lost 0 bases and J lost 5, with 12 bases in between. In DNA, the CDR3 is TGCGCCAGCAGCTTGGGGGACATCCGGAACAATGAGCAGTTCTTC. This translates into CASSLGDIRNNEQFF. Supplemented by reference TRBV5-1 and TRBJ2-1, the full variable domain reads KAGVTQTPRYLIKTRGQQVTLSCSPISGHRSVSWYQQTPGQGLQFLFEYFSETQRNKGNFPGRFSGRQFSNSRSEMNVSTLELGDSALYLCASSLGDIRNNEQFFGPGTRLTVL.

V and J are TRBV15 and TRBJ2-7, with D possibly being TRBD1 (5 bases). V was shortened by 8 bases and J by 3 bases, with 14 bases between the two germline ends. This CDR3 comprises 13 residues. Looked up from germline, CDR1 is LNHNV and CDR2 is YYDKDF (reference sequence). This chain's CDR3 is CATQAGIGYEQYF. The CDR3 DNA is TGTGCCACCCAAGCAGGGATTGGCTACGAGCAGTACTTC. Based on the CDR3 plus reference TRBV15 and TRBJ2-7, the full variable domain is DAMVIQNPRYQVTQFGKPVTLSCSQTLNHNVMYWYQQKSSQAPKLLFHYYDKDFNNEADTPDNFQSRRPNTSFCFLDIRSPGLGDTAMYLCATQAGIGYEQYFGPGTRLTVT.

V and J are TRBV6-6 and TRBJ2-7; 7 nucleotides match TRBD2. Germline V CDR1 and CDR2: MNHNY, SVGAGI (reference sequence). The CDR3 loop spans 14 amino acids. V shed 6 bases, J shed 2 bases, and the junction held 7 bases outside the gene matches. In DNA, the CDR3 is TGTGCCAGCAGACCGGGAGGAAGCCCCTACGAGCAGTACTTC. It is translated as CASRPGGSPYEQYF.

In its sample, this clone was seen a few times. V usage is TRBV10-3 and J usage is TRBJ2-3; 12 positions agree with TRBD2. Trimming at V came to 2 bases and at J to 0 bases, leaving 15 bases not matched to a gene. Germline V gene data show CDR1 as ENHRY and CDR2 as SYGVKD. This CDR3 region has 21 residues. The CDR3 DNA reads TGTGCCATCAGTGAGCCCACCCAGGGGCTAGCGGGAGGGTCTAGCACAGATACGCAGTATTTT. This gives the protein CAISEPTQGLAGGSSTDTQYF.

This chain uses TRBV29-1 with TRBJ2-3; a weak D match, TRBD2 (6 bases). This CDR3 is 15 amino acids long. Per germline, CDR1 SQVTM and CDR2 ANQGSEA. With 4 bases removed from V and 1 base from J, the gap between germline ends came to 15 bases. As DNA, the CDR3 is TGCAGCGTTGGTCTTGGCGGGACTGGCACAGATACGCAGTATTTT. Encoded protein: CSVGLGGTGTDTQYF.